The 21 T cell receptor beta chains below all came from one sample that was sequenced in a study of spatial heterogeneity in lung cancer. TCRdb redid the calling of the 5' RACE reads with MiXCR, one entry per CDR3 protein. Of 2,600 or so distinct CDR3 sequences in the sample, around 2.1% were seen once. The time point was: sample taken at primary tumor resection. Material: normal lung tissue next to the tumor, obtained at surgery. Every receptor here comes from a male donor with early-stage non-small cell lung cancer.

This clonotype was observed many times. CDR3 DNA sequence: TGTGCCTGGAGCGGTACCTCGGAAGGGGTTGGCTACACCTTC. It encodes CAWSGTSEGVGYTF. This rearrangement joins TRBV30 to TRBJ1-2; a possible D gene is TRBD1 (5 bases). Germline V lookup: CDR1 GTSNPN, CDR2 SVGIG (reference sequence). Trimming stripped 3 bases from V and 7 bases from J, with 18 bases between. This CDR3 spans 14 amino acids.

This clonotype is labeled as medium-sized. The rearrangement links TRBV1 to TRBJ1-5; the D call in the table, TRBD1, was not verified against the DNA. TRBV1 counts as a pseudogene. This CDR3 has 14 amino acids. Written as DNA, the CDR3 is TGCACCAGCAGCCCCCGGAGTCAGAATCAGCCCCAGCATTTT. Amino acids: CTSSPRSQNQPQHF.

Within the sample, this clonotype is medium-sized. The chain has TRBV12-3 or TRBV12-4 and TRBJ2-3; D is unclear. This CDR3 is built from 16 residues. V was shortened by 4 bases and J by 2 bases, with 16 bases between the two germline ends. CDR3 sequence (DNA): TGTGCCAGCAGTTCCAGCCGAATAGCAAACACAGATACGCAGTATTTT. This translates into CASSSSRIANTDTQYF.

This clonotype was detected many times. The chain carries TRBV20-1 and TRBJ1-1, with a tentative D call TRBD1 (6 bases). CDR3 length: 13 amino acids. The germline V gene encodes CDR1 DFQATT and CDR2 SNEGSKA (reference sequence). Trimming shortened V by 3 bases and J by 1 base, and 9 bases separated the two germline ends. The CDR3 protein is CSARQGRNTEAFF. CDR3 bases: TGCAGTGCTAGGCAGGGGAGGAACACTGAAGCTTTCTTT.

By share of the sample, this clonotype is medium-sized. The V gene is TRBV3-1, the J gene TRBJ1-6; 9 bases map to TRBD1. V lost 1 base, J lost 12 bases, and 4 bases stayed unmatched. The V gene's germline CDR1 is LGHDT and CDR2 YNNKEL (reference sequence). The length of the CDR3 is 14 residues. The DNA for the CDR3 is TGTGCCAGCAGCCAAGGGACAGGGGATGGACCCCTCCACTTT. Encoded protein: CASSQGTGDGPLHF.

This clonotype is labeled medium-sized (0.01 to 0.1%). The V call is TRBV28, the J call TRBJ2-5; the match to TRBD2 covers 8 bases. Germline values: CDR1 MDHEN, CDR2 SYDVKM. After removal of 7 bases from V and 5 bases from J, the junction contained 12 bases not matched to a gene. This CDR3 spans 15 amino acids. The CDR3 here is CASTRFAGGAETQYF. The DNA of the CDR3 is TGTGCCAGCACCCGGTTCGCGGGGGGCGCGGAGACCCAGTACTTC. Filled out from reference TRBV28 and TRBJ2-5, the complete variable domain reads DVKVTQSSRYLVKRTGEKVFLECVQDMDHENMFWYRQDPGLGLRLIYFSYDVKMKEKGDIPEGYSVSREKKERFSLILESASTNQTSMYLCASTRFAGGAETQYFGPGTRLLVL.

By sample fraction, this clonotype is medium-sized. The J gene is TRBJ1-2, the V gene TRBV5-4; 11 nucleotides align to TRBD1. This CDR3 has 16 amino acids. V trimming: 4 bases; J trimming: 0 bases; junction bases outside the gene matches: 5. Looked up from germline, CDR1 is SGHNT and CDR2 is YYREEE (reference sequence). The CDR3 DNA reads TGTGCCAGCAGCCCTGGACAGGGGGCGACTAACTATGGCTACACCTTC. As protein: CASSPGQGATNYGYTF.

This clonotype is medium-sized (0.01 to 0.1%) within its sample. The CDR3 is CASSLAYGYTDTQYF. The CDR3 DNA follows: TGTGCCAGCAGCTTGGCCTACGGATACACAGATACGCAGTATTTT. The genes are TRBV5-4 and TRBJ2-3; no clear D. This CDR3 contains 15 residues. Germline CDR1 is SGHNT and CDR2 is YYREEE (reference sequence). With 0 bases removed from V and 2 bases from J, the gap between germline ends came to 10 bases.

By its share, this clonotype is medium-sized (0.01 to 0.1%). The CDR3 here is CASSPERTGWRTEAFF. CDR3 in DNA: TGTGCCAGCAGCCCAGAACGGACAGGGTGGAGGACTGAAGCTTTCTTT. This rearrangement joins TRBV25-1 to TRBJ1-1; 8 bases fit TRBD1. V shed 6 bases and J 5 bases; nucleotides not matched to a gene: 14. The length of the CDR3 is 16 residues. Germline CDR1 MGHDK, CDR2 SYGVNS. Supplemented by reference TRBV25-1 and TRBJ1-1, the full variable domain reads EADIYQTPRYLVIGTGKKITLECSQTMGHDKMYWYQQDPGMELHLIHYSYGVNSTEKGDLSSESTVSRIRTEHFPLTLESARPSHTSQYLCASSPERTGWRTEAFFGQGTRLTVV.

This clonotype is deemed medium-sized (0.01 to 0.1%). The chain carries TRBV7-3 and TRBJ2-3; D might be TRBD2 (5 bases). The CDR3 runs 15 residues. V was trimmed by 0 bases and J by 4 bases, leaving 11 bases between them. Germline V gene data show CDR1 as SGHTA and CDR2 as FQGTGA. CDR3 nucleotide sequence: TGTGCCAGCAGCTTAACAGAGGCTAGCCCAGATACGCAGTATTTT. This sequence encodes CASSLTEASPDTQYF.

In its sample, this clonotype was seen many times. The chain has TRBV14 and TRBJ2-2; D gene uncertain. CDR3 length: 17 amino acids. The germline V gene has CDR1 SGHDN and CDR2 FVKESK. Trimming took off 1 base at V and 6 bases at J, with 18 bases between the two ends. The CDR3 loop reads CASSQGWQVSSAGELFF. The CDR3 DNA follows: TGTGCCAGCAGCCAAGGATGGCAGGTATCATCGGCCGGGGAGCTGTTTTTT. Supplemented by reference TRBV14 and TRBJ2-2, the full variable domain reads EAGVTQFPSHSVIEKGQTVTLRCDPISGHDNLYWYRRVMGKEIKFLLHFVKESKQDESGMPNNRFLAERTGGTYSTLKVQPAELEDSGVYFCASSQGWQVSSAGELFFGEGSRLTVL.

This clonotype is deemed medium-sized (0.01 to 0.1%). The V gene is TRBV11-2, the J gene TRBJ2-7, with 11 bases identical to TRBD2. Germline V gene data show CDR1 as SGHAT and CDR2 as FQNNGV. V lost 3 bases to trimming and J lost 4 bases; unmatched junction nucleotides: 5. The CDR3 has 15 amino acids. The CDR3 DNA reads TGTGCCAGCAGCTTCGGTGCTAGCGGGGGGTACGAGCAGTACTTC. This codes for CASSFGASGGYEQYF.

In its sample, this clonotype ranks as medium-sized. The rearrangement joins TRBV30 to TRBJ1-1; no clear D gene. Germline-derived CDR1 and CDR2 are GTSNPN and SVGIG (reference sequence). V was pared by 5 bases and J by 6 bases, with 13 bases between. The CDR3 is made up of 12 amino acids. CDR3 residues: CAWGTAASEAFF. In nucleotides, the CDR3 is TGTGCCTGGGGCACCGCGGCGTCTGAAGCTTTCTTT.

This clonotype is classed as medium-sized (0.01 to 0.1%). CDR3 amino acids: CAWSETGRNQPQHF. For the CDR3, the DNA is TGTGCCTGGAGTGAGACAGGGAGAAATCAGCCCCAGCATTTT. The chain is built from TRBV30 and TRBJ1-5; 7 bases map to TRBD1. Looked up from germline, CDR1 is GTSNPN and CDR2 is SVGIG (reference sequence). This CDR3 is 14 amino acids long. The J segment lost 4 bases and the V segment lost 1 base, leaving 4 bases of the junction unmatched.

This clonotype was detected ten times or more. CDR3 sequence reads: CASSQPRLTGQGAGANVLTF. CDR3 nucleotide sequence: TGTGCCAGCAGCCAACCCCGGCTAACGGGACAGGGGGCTGGGGCCAACGTCCTGACTTTC. The chain uses TRBV3-1 and TRBJ2-6; TRBD1 matches 11 bases. CDR3 length: 20 residues. The trim removed 2 bases at V and 2 bases at J, leaving 11 bases unmatched. Germline-derived CDR1 and CDR2 are LGHDT and YNNKEL (reference sequence).

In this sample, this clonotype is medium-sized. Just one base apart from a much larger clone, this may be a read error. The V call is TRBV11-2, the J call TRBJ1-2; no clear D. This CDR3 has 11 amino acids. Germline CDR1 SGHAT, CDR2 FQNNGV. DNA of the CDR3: TGTGCCAGCAGCGCCCTAGATGGCTACAACTTC. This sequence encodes CASSALDGYNF. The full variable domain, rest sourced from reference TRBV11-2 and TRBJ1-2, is EAGVAQSPRYKIIEKRQSVAFWCNPISGHATLYWYQQILGQGPKLLIQFQNNGVVDDSQLPKDRFSAERLKGVDSTLKIQPAKLEDSAVYLCASSALDGYNFGSGTRLTVV.

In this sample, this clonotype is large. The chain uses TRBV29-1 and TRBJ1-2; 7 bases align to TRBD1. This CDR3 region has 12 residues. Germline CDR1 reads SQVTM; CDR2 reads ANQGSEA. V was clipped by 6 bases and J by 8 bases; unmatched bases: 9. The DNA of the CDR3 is TGCAGCGTGGGGTCTACAGGGGTCGGCTACACCTTC. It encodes CSVGSTGVGYTF.

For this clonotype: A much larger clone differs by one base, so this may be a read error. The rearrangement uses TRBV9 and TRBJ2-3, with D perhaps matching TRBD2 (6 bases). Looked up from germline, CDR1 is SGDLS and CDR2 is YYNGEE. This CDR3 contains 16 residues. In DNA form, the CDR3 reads TGTGCCAACAGCTCAGGACTAATTAGCCCCACAGATACGCAGTATTTT. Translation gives CANSSGLISPTDTQYF.

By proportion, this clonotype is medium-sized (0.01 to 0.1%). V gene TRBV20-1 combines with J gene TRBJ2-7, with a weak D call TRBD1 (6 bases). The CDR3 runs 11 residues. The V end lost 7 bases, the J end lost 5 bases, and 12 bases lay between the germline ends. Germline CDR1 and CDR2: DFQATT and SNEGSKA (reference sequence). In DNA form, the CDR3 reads TGCAGTGGGGTACAGGGAAACGAGCAGTACTTC. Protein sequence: CSGVQGNEQYF.

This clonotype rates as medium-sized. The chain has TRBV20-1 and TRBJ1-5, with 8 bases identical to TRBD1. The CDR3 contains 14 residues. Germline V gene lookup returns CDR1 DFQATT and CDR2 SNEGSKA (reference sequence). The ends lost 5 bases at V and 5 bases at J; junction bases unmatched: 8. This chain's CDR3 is CSAGKYRGDQPQHF. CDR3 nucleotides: TGCAGTGCTGGCAAGTACAGGGGGGATCAGCCCCAGCATTTT.

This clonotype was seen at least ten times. The CDR3 sequence is CASSQERIQGGGNTIYF. The CDR3 nucleotides are TGCGCCAGCAGCCAAGAAAGGATCCAGGGAGGAGGAAACACCATATATTTT. The rearrangement joins TRBV4-3 to TRBJ1-3; TRBD1 might be the D (5 bases). CDR1 is LGHNA, CDR2 YSLEER, per germline. V shed 0 bases and J shed 4 bases, with 16 bases lying between them. This CDR3 is 17 amino acids long.